A single sample gave rise to the 20 T cell receptor beta chains below, sequenced in a study of T cell responses to AZD1222 COVID-19 vaccine. Some clones are missing from TCRdb's copy, which holds only in-frame ones; the method was immunoSEQ multiplex PCR. The sample carries 150,000 to 200,000 clones, around 89% recorded once. The input for sequencing was peripheral blood, taken on day 0 of AZD1222 vaccination. All receptors derive from an adult in good health.

The genes are TRBV28 and TRBJ1-2; 9 bases agree with TRBD1. J gave up 7 bases and V 6 bases, and 12 bases lay outside the gene matches. Germline V gene data show CDR1 as MDHEN and CDR2 as SYDVKM. This CDR3 has 15 residues. The CDR3 coding sequence is TGTGCCAGCAGAGCGGCGGGACAGGGTGATCGTGGCTACACCTTC. Protein sequence: CASRAAGQGDRGYTF.

This sequence joins TRBV6-5 and TRBJ2-5, with D possibly TRBD1 on 6 matching bases. Germline lookup yields CDR1 MNHEY and CDR2 SVGAGI. The CDR3 extends over 13 amino acids. V was clipped by 6 bases and J by 2 bases, with 10 bases between them. CDR3 DNA: TGTGCCAGCAGCCGGGACATACAAGAGACCCAGTACTTC. This translates into CASSRDIQETQYF.

V and J are TRBV10-3 and TRBJ2-7, with TRBD2 identical over 12 bases. V lost 6 bases and J lost 5; bases outside the gene matches: 5. This CDR3 spans 14 amino acids. CDR1 ENHRY and CDR2 SYGVKD come from the germline V gene. CDR3 bases: TGTGCCATCAGCGATCGGACTAGCGGGAACGAGCAGTACTTC. Amino acid sequence: CAISDRTSGNEQYF.

The gene calls are TRBV7-8 and TRBJ2-2; 9 bases are a match to TRBD2. The CDR3 sequence is 17 residues long. V was pared by 2 bases and J by 2 bases, with 6 bases of the junction left unmatched. Germline-derived CDR1 and CDR2 are SGHVS and FQNEAQ. The CDR3 loop is CASSLLYSGSNTGELFF. The CDR3 coding sequence is TGTGCCAGCAGCTTACTTTATAGCGGGAGTAACACCGGGGAGCTGTTTTTT. Drawing the rest from reference TRBV7-8 and TRBJ2-2, the complete variable domain is GAGVSQSPRYKVAKRGQDVALRCDPISGHVSLFWYQQALGQGPEFLTYFQNEAQLDKSGLPSDRFFAERPEGSVSTLKIQRTQQEDSAVYLCASSLLYSGSNTGELFFGEGSRLTVL.

The V gene is TRBV19, the J gene TRBJ1-2, with 9 bases identical to TRBD1. J gave up 5 bases and V 5 bases, and 3 bases lay outside the gene matches. From germline, CDR1 is LNHDA and CDR2 SQIVND (reference sequence). The CDR3 totals 13 residues. The DNA of the CDR3 is TGTGCCAGTAGTCGGACAGGGGAATATGGCTACACCTTC. Translating it yields CASSRTGEYGYTF.

The gene calls are TRBV12-2 and TRBJ2-7; TRBD2 was called by the table and not checked on the DNA. TRBV12-2 is labeled a pseudogene. The CDR3 covers 19 residues. The CDR3 bases are TGTGCAAGTCGCTTAGCGGGGTGGGCTAGCGGACCGGGGTCCTACGAGCAGTACTTC. Amino acid sequence: CASRLAGWASGPGSYEQYF.

The rearrangement links TRBV28 to TRBJ2-3, with D perhaps matching TRBD1 (6 bases). The germline CDR1 and CDR2 sequences are MDHEN and SYDVKM. This CDR3 comprises 13 residues. V was clipped by 6 bases and J by 0 bases, with 7 bases between them. The CDR3 loop is CASRDSSTDTQYF. For the CDR3, the DNA is TGTGCCAGCAGGGACAGTAGCACAGATACGCAGTATTTT.

The CDR3 DNA reads TGTGCCAGTAGTATGAACAGACAAGACAGCTATGGCTACACCTTC. Translation: CASSMNRQDSYGYTF. This chain links TRBV19 with TRBJ1-2, with D perhaps TRBD1 (5 bases). Trimming pared 3 bases from V and 4 bases from J, leaving 15 bases between. CDR1 and CDR2 (germline): LNHDA, SQIVND (reference sequence). This CDR3 contains 15 residues.

V is TRBV4-3 and J is TRBJ2-1; D may be TRBD2 (7 bases). This CDR3 spans 17 amino acids. Trimming took off 0 bases at V and 8 bases at J, with 20 bases between the two ends. Per the germline V gene, CDR1 is LGHNA and CDR2 is YSLEER. The CDR3 reads CASSQEGAGAAWDEQFF. CDR3 in DNA: TGCGCCAGCAGCCAAGAAGGCGCGGGGGCAGCCTGGGATGAGCAGTTCTTC.

This clone was picked up one time. J is TRBJ1-5 and V is TRBV3-1 (or the pseudogene TRBV3-2), with D unclear. This CDR3 has 14 residues. CDR1 and CDR2 from the germline V gene are LGHDT and YNNKEL (reference sequence). Trimming took off 0 bases at V and 11 bases at J, with 14 bases between the two ends. CDR3 in amino acids: CASSQDWRDSTQHF. The CDR3 DNA reads as TGTGCCAGCAGCCAAGATTGGAGAGACTCGACCCAGCATTTT.

This clone was found a few times. This chain uses TRBV21-1 with TRBJ1-5; the D call of TRBD1 is as the table states it, not checked on the DNA. TRBV21-1 has pseudogene status. This CDR3 region has 16 residues. The CDR3 here is CASSKRGRGTNQPQHF. CDR3 DNA sequence: TGTGCCAGCAGCAAAAGGGGCAGGGGCACCAATCAGCCCCAGCATTTT.

V gene TRBV6-1 combines with J gene TRBJ1-5, with D unclear. The CDR3 is 13 amino acids. CDR1 MNHNS and CDR2 SASEGT come from the germline V gene. V was trimmed by 2 bases and J by 9 bases, leaving 11 bases between them. The CDR3 region is CASSEPGPGPQHF. For the CDR3, the DNA is TGTGCCAGCAGTGAACCCGGGCCTGGGCCCCAGCATTTT.

V usage is TRBV27 and J usage is TRBJ1-5; no clear D gene. Germline V CDR1 and CDR2: MNHEY, SMNVEV (reference sequence). Trimming left V 2 bases short and J 6 bases short, with 8 bases between. The CDR3 contains 13 residues. Here the CDR3 DNA reads TGTGCCAGCAGTTTAGAACGGGGTCAGCCCCAGCATTTT. It specifies CASSLERGQPQHF.

The genes are TRBV28 and TRBJ2-7; 7 positions match TRBD1. Germline CDR1 reads MDHEN; CDR2 reads SYDVKM. CDR3 size: 14 residues. V shed 2 bases and J 3 bases; nucleotides not matched to a gene: 4. In nucleotides, the CDR3 is TGTGCCAGCAGTTTAGGACAGGCTCTCTACGAGCAGTACTTC. Protein sequence: CASSLGQALYEQYF.

The chain joins TRBV28 to TRBJ2-1; 12 positions match TRBD2. Germline loops: CDR1 MDHEN, CDR2 SYDVKM. The V and J ends lost 1 base and 8 bases, in that order; junction bases with no gene match: 9. The CDR3 has 17 residues. This CDR3 reads CASSLYPTSGRRDEQFF. The CDR3 coding sequence is TGTGCCAGCAGTTTATACCCAACTAGCGGGAGGAGGGATGAGCAGTTCTTC.

This chain joins TRBV5-4 and TRBJ1-4; TRBD1 aligns across 10 bases. This CDR3 contains 18 residues. The V gene end was trimmed by 3 bases and the J gene end by 0 bases; junction bases not matched to a gene: 8. Germline V gene lookup returns CDR1 SGHNT and CDR2 YYREEE (reference sequence). The CDR3 is CASSSGQGRPATNEKLFF. DNA of the CDR3: TGTGCCAGCAGCTCGGGACAGGGGAGACCGGCAACTAATGAAAAACTGTTTTTT.

This sequence joins TRBV19 and TRBJ2-1, with a possible D match to TRBD2 (5 bases). V dropped 4 bases and J dropped 4 bases, with 11 bases sitting between them. This CDR3 contains 14 residues. Per the germline V gene, CDR1 is LNHDA and CDR2 is SQIVND (reference sequence). The CDR3 DNA sequence: TGTGCCAGTAGTACGGAGAGGGATTACAATGAGCAGTTCTTC. This codes for CASSTERDYNEQFF.

This rearrangement joins TRBV2 to TRBJ1-2; D not resolved. V was cut by 6 bases and J by 7 bases, with 9 bases left in between. Looked up from germline, CDR1 is SNHLY and CDR2 is FYNNEI. The CDR3 runs to 11 residues. The CDR3 is CASSQESGYTF. CDR3 DNA sequence: TGTGCCAGCAGCCAGGAGAGTGGCTACACCTTC.

The V and J genes are TRBV7-6 and TRBJ1-3; no definite D call. The CDR3 spans 16 residues. The V end was cut by 1 base, the J end by 0 bases, with 10 bases between. CDR1 and CDR2 from the germline V gene are SGHVS and FNYEAQ. The CDR3 region is CASSLVPEGSGNTIYF. In DNA, the CDR3 is TGTGCCAGCAGCTTAGTGCCGGAGGGCTCTGGAAACACCATATATTTT. Full variable domain (missing parts from reference TRBV7-6 and TRBJ1-3): GAGVSQSPRYKVTKRGQDVALRCDPISGHVSLYWYRQALGQGPEFLTYFNYEAQQDKSGLPNDRFSAERPEGSISTLTIQRTEQRDSAMYRCASSLVPEGSGNTIYFGEGSWLTVV.

The rearrangement joins TRBV7-8 to TRBJ1-1, with D possibly being TRBD1 (5 bases). Per the germline V gene, CDR1 is SGHVS and CDR2 is FQNEAQ. V was pared by 0 bases and J by 1 base, with 9 bases between. The CDR3 extends over 15 amino acids. CDR3 sequence: CASSLAGTENTEAFF. DNA for the CDR3: TGTGCCAGCAGCTTAGCGGGGACGGAGAACACTGAAGCTTTCTTT.